This T cell receptor beta chain was captured in a study of blood T cell repertoires in COVID-19. The overall study: Whether acute or convalescent, the COVID-19 samples came from the United States, Italy and Spain. PBMCs, B-cell-depleted T cells, or T cells were the source of the cDNA or gDNA that made up the material.

With 2 bases clipped from V and 4 bases from J, the junction kept 13 bases outside the gene matches. The CDR3 contains 17 residues. Per germline, CDR1 SGHTA and CDR2 FQGTGA. This clone was recorded once. Clones were sequenced by immunoSEQ multiplex PCR, and TCRdb holds only the in-frame ones, with some missing. The repertoire includes 270,000 or so clones, roughly 85% of them detected once, and about 3% sits in the top ten. The sample was peripheral blood. The rearrangement joins TRBV7-3 to TRBJ1-1, with 7 bases aligning to TRBD1. This sequence was found in a young woman with active or convalescent COVID-19. The CDR3 DNA reads TGTGCCAGCAGCTTAGGGCCCCGTGGACAGGTGGGCACTGAAGCTTTCTTT. Protein product: CASSLGPRGQVGTEAFF.